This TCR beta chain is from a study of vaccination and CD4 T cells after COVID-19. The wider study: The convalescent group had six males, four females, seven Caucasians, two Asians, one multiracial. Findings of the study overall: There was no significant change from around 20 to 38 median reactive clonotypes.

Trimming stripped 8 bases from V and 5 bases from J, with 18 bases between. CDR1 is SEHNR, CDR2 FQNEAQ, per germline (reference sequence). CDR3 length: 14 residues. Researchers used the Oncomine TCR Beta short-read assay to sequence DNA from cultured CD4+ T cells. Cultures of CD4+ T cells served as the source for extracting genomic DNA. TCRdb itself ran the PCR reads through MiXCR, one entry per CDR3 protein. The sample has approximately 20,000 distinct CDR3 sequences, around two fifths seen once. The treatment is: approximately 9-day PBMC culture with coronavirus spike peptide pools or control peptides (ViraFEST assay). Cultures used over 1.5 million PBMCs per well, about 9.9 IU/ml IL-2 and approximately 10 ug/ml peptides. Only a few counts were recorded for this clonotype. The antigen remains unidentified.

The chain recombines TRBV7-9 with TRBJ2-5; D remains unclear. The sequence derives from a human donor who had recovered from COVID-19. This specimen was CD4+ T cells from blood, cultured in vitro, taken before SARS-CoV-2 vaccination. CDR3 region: CASLAGTLPETQYF. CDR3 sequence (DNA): TGTGCCAGCTTGGCCGGCACGCTACCGGAGACCCAGTACTTC.